Sequencing of this T cell receptor (beta chain) was carried out in a study of T cell responses to AZD1222 COVID-19 vaccine. V was pared by 2 bases and J by 7 bases, with 6 bases of the junction left unmatched. This CDR3 region has 16 residues. CDR1 and CDR2 from the germline V gene are SEHNR and FQNEAQ (reference sequence). Measured with immunoSEQ multiplex PCR; TCRdb has only the in-frame clones, and not every one. The data show 85,000 to 130,000 clones, roughly 89% seen once. This clonotype was sampled from an adult in good health. This material consisted of peripheral blood, taken on day 0 of AZD1222 vaccination. The V and J genes are TRBV7-9 and TRBJ2-1, with TRBD2 identical over 12 bases. Here the CDR3 DNA reads TGTGCCAGCAGCTTAAGGCCTAGCGGGGGGGCGAATGAGCAGTTCTTC. This codes for CASSLRPSGGANEQFF.